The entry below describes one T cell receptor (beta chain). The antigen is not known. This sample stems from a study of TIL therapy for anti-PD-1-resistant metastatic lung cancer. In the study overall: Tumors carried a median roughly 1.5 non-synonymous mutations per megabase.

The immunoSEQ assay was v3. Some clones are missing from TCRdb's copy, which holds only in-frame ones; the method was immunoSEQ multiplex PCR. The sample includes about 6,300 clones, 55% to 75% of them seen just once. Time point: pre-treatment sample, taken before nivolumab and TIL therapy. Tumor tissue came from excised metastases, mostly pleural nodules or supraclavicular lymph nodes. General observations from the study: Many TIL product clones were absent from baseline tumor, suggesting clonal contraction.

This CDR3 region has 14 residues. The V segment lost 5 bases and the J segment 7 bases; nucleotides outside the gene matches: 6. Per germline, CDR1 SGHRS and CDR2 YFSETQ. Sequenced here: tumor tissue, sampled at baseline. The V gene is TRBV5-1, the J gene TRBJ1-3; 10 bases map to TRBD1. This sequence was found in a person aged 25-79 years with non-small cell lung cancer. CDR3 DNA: TGCGCCAGCAGTCTGGGACAGGGGCTGAACACCATATATTTT. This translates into CASSLGQGLNTIYF.